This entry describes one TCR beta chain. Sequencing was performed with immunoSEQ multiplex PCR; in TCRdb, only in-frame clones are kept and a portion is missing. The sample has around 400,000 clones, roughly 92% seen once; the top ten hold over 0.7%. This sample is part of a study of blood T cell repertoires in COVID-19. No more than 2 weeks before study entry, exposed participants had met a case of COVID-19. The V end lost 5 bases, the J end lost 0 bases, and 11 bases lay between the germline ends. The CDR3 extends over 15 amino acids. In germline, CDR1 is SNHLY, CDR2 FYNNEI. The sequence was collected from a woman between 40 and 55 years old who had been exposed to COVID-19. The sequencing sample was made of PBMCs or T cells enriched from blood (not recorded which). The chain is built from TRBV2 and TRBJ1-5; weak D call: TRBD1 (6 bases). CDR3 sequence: CASSFGTLSNQPQHF. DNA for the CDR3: TGTGCCAGCAGTTTCGGGACACTTAGCAATCAGCCCCAGCATTTT.